This T cell receptor beta chain was sequenced for a study of cytomegalovirus exposure and HLA in healthy donors. Notes on the study in general: Presence/absence analysis assumed near-uniform sequencing depth across donors. A highly shared variant cluster was judged a likely technical artifact. Per a later analysis, HLA-associated TCR beta chains showed more clonal expansion than other, equally common TCR beta chains.

Germline assignment: CDR1 SGHRS and CDR2 YFSETQ. This CDR3 has 18 residues. Losses at the gene ends were 4 bases for V and 0 bases for J; bases not matched to a gene: 13. Primers included in the PCR were 60 Vbeta and 13 Jbeta primers. Study processing details: Later analysis identified around 85 million unique TCR beta chains, about 10 million shared. Generated by immunoSEQ multiplex PCR, the TCRdb table keeps only in-frame clones and is missing some. That table is the source of V, J and clone size, and D and trimming were worked out from the DNA. This table holds some 150,000 clones. Comments on this clone: What it recognizes is unknown.

Sequences were obtained from PBMCs. V usage is TRBV5-1 and J usage is TRBJ2-7; 10 bases match TRBD1. The receptor comes from a man aged 40-55 years in good health and CMV-seronegative. The CDR3 DNA reads as TGCGCCAGCAGCGTGAGGCCCTCGACAGGGGGCCTCTCCTACGAGCAGTACTTC. Its protein is CASSVRPSTGGLSYEQYF. The whole variable domain, filled in from reference TRBV5-1 and TRBJ2-7, reads KAGVTQTPRYLIKTRGQQVTLSCSPISGHRSVSWYQQTPGQGLQFLFEYFSETQRNKGNFPGRFSGRQFSNSRSEMNVSTLELGDSALYLCASSVRPSTGGLSYEQYFGPGTRLTVT.